This T cell receptor (beta chain) originates from a study of T-cell reconstitution after alpha-beta-depleted transplantation in children. Study-level findings and limits: Diversity and T-cell counts at one year after transplant derived mostly from new T cells.

Germline CDR1 is LGHNT and CDR2 is FRNRAP. The CDR3 consists of 16 residues. V was clipped by 5 bases and J by 2 bases; unmatched bases: 7. Unique molecular identifiers were used to barcode this TCRbeta library. TCRdb independently ran MiXCR on the PCR reads; one entry per CDR3 protein. The sample lists 350,000 to 500,000 distinct CDR3 sequences; roughly two fifths were seen once. This clonotype showed up just a few times. As yet, its antigen is unknown. Sequenced here: PBMCs, sampled before TCRalphabeta/CD19-depleted stem cell transplant. The chain uses TRBV12-5 and TRBJ2-5; 11 nucleotides agree with TRBD2. The source of this sequence is a girl aged 2-10 years with aplastic anemia, due to receive a stem cell transplant. CDR3 bases: TGTGCTAGTGGTCCTCGGACTAGCGGGCGGCAAGAGACCCAGTACTTC. Its protein is CASGPRTSGRQETQYF.